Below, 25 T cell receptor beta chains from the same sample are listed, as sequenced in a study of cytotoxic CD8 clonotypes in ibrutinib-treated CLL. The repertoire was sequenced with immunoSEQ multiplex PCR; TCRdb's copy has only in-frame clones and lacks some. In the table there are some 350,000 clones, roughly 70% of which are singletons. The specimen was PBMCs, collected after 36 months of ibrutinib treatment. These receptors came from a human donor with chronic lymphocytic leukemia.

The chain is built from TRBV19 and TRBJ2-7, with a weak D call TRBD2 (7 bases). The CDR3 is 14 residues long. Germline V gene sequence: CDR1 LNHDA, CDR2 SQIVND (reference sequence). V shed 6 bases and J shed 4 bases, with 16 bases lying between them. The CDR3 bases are TGTGCCAGTAGACCGCAGGGGAGGGAATACGAGCAGTACTTC. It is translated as CASRPQGREYEQYF.

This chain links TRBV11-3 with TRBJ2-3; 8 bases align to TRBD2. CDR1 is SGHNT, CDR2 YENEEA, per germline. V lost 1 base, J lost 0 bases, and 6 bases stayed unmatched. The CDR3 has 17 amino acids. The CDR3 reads CASSLGFGGRSTDTQYF. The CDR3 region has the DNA TGTGCCAGCAGCTTAGGGTTTGGCGGGAGGAGCACAGATACGCAGTATTTT.

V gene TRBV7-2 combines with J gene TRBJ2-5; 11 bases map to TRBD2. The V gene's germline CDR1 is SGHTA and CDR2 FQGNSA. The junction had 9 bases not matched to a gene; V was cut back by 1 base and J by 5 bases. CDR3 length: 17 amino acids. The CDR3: CASSLDASGGLWETQYF. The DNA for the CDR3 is TGTGCCAGCAGCTTAGATGCTAGCGGGGGGCTATGGGAGACCCAGTACTTC.

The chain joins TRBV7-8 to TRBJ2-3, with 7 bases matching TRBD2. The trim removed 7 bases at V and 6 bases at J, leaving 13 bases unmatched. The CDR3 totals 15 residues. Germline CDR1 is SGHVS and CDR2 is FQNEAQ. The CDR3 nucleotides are TGTGCCAGCACGACCACTAGCGCGGCTCTGGATACGCAGTATTTT. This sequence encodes CASTTTSAALDTQYF.

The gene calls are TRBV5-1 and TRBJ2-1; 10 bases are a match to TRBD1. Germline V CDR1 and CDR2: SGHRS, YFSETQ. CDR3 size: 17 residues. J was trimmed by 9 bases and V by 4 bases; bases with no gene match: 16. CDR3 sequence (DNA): TGCGCCAGCAGCCTATTGACAGGGGGCGGGAAGGAGGGTGAGCAGTTCTTC. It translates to CASSLLTGGGKEGEQFF.

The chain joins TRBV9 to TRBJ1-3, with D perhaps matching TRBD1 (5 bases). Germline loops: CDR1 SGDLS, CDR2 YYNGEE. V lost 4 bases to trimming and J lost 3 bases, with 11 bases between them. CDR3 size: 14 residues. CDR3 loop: CASSPTGLGNTIYF. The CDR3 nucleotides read TGTGCCAGCAGCCCCACAGGACTTGGAAACACCATATATTTT.

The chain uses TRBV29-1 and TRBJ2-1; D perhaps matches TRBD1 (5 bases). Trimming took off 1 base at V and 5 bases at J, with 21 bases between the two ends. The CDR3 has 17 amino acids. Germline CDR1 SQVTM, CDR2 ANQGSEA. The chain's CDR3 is CSVEGTGPPYLNNEQFF. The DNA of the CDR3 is TGCAGCGTTGAAGGTACAGGTCCCCCCTACTTGAACAATGAGCAGTTCTTC.

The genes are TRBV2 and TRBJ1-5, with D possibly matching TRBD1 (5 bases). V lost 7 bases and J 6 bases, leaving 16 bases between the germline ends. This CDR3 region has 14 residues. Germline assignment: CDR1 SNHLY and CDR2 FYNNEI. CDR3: CASNPPGRGQPQHF. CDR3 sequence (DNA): TGTGCCAGCAACCCCCCAGGGCGAGGTCAGCCCCAGCATTTT.

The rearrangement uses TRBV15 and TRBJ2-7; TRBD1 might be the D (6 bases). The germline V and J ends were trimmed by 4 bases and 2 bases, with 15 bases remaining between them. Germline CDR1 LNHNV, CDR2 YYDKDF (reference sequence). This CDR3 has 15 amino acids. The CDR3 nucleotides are TGTGCCACCAGCATGGTAGGGGGTCCCCCCTACGAGCAGTACTTC. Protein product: CATSMVGGPPYEQYF.

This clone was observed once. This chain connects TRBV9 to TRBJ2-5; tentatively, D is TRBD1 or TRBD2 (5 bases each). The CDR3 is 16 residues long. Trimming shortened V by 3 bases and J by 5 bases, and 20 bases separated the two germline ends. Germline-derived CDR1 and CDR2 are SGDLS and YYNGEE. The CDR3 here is CASSASTRDGGETQYF. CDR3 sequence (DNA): TGTGCCAGCAGCGCTTCCACCCGGGACGGAGGCGAGACCCAGTACTTC.

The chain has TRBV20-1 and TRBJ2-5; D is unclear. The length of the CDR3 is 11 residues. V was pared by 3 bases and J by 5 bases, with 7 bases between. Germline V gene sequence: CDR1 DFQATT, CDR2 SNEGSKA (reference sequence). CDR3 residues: CSARNRETQYF. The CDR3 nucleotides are TGCAGTGCTAGGAATAGGGAGACCCAGTACTTC.

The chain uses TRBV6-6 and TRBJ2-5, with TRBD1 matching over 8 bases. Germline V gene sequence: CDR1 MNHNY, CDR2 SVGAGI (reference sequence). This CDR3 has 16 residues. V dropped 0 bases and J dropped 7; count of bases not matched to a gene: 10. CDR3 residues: CASSYSTMAGGATQYF. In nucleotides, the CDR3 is TGTGCCAGCAGTTACTCGACTATGGCAGGGGGCGCGACCCAGTACTTC.

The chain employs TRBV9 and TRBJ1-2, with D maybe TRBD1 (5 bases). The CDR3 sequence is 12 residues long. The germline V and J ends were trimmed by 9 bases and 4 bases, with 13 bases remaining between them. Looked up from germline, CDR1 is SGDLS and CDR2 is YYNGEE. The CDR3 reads CATRGPVYGYTF. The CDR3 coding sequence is TGTGCCACACGGGGCCCCGTCTATGGCTACACCTTC.

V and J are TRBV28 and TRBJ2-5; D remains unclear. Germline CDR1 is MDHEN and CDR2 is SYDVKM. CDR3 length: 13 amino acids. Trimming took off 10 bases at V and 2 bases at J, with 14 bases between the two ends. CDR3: CATLPGPQETQYF. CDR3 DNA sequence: TGTGCCACCCTCCCCGGACCGCAAGAGACCCAGTACTTC.

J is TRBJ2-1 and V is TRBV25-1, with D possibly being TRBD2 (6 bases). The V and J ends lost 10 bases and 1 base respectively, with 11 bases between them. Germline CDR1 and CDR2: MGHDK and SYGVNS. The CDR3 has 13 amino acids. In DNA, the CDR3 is TGTGCCACCCGACTAGAGTCCTACAATGAGCAGTTCTTC. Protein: CATRLESYNEQFF. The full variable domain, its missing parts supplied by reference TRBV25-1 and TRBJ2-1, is EADIYQTPRYLVIGTGKKITLECSQTMGHDKMYWYQQDPGMELHLIHYSYGVNSTEKGDLSSESTVSRIRTEHFPLTLESARPSHTSQYLCATRLESYNEQFFGPGTRLTVL.

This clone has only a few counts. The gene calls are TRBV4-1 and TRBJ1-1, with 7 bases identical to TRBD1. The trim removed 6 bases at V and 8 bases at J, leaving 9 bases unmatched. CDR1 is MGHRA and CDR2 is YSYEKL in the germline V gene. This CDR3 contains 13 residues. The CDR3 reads CASRQQGSAEAFF. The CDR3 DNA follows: TGCGCCAGCAGGCAACAGGGGTCGGCCGAAGCTTTCTTT.

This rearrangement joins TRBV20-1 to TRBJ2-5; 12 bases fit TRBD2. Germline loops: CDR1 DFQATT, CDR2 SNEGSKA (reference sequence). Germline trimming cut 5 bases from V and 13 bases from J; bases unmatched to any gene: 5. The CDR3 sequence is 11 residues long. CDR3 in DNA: TGCAGTGCTGACGGACTAGCGGGGCGGTACTTC. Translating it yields CSADGLAGRYF.

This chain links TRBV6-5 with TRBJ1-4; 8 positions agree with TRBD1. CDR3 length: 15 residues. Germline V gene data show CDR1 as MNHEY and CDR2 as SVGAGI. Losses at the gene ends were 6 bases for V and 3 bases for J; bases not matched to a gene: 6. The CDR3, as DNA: TGTGCCAGCAGCGACACAGGGGGGCCTAATGAAAAACTGTTTTTT. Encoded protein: CASSDTGGPNEKLFF.

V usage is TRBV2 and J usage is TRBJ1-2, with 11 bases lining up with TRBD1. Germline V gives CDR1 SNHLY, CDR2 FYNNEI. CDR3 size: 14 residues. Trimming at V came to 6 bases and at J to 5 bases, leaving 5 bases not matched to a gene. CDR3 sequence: CASSDGQGAYGYTF. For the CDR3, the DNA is TGTGCCAGCAGCGATGGACAGGGGGCTTATGGCTACACCTTC.

CDR3 sequence (DNA): TGTGCCAGTTACACTGAGGGGGACGGGGCAAGCTACAATGAGCAGTTCTTC. Translating gives CASYTEGDGASYNEQFF. The chain recombines TRBV18 with TRBJ2-1, with D perhaps TRBD1 (6 bases). The CDR3 totals 17 residues. V lost 9 bases and J lost 3, with 24 bases in between. Looked up from germline, CDR1 is KGHSH and CDR2 is LQKENI.

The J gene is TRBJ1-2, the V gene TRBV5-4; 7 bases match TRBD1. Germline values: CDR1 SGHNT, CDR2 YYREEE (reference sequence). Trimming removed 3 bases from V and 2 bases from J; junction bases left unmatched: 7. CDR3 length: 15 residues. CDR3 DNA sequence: TGTGCCAGCAGCTACCGGGACAGAGAGAACTATGGCTACACCTTC. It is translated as CASSYRDRENYGYTF. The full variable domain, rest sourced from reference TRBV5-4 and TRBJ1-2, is ETGVTQSPTHLIKTRGQQVTLRCSSQSGHNTVSWYQQALGQGPQFIFQYYREEENGRGNFPPRFSGLQFPNYSSELNVNALELDDSALYLCASSYRDRENYGYTFGSGTRLTVV.

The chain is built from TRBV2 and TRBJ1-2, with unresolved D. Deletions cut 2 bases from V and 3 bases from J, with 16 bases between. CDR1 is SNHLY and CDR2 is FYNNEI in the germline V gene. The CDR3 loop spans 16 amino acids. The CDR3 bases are TGTGCCAGCAGTGAATGGGCCGGTGGTTTAGACTATGGCTACACCTTC. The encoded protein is CASSEWAGGLDYGYTF.

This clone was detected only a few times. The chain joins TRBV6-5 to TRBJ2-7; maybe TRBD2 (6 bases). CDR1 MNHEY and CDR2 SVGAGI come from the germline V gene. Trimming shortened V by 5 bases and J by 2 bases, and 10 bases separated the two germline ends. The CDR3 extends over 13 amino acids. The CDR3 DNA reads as TGTGCCAGCAGTGGAGGGGACCCCTACGAGCAGTACTTC. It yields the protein CASSGGDPYEQYF.

The CDR3 DNA reads as TGCAGCGTTGCGGAGGGGTCTTACTACGAGCAGTACTTC. Its translation is CSVAEGSYYEQYF. The rearrangement uses TRBV29-1 and TRBJ2-7; TRBD2 is a possible D gene (6 bases). Germline V gene data show CDR1 as SQVTM and CDR2 as ANQGSEA. The CDR3 contains 13 residues. The ends were cut back, 4 bases at V and 3 bases at J, with 13 bases in the middle.

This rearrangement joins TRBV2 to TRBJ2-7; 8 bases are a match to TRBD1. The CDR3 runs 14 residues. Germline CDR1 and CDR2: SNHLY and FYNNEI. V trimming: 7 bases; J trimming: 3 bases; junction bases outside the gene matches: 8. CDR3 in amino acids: CASTTGQADYEQYF. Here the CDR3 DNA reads TGTGCCAGCACTACGGGACAGGCTGACTACGAGCAGTACTTC.